Below are 21 T cell receptor beta chains sequenced from a single sample in a study of blood T cell repertoires in COVID-19. Libraries were prepared by immunoSEQ multiplex PCR; TCRdb keeps only in-frame clonotypes and omits some of them. The sample lists about 160,000 clones, around 86% occurring once. Sequenced sample: peripheral blood. The receptors stem from a man between 65 and 85 years old with acute or convalescent COVID-19.

This chain links TRBV10-3 with TRBJ1-2, with 11 positions matching TRBD1. CDR3 size: 17 residues. The germline CDR1 and CDR2 sequences are ENHRY and SYGVKD. V gave up 0 bases and J gave up 5 bases; unmatched junction bases: 8. DNA for the CDR3: TGTGCCATCAGTGAGTCCACGGGGACAGGGGGACTATATGGCTACACCTTC. Its protein product is CAISESTGTGGLYGYTF.

The chain recombines TRBV13 with TRBJ2-3; a weak D match, TRBD2 (5 bases). Germline lookup yields CDR1 PRHDT and CDR2 FYEKMQ (reference sequence). The CDR3 length is 14 residues. The ends were cut back, 5 bases at V and 4 bases at J, with 13 bases in the middle. The CDR3 DNA is TGTGCCAGCAGCCGAGGACTGTTGGCAGATACGCAGTATTTT. As protein: CASSRGLLADTQYF.

The genes are TRBV19 and TRBJ2-1, with D perhaps matching TRBD1 (5 bases). Trimming removed 5 bases from V and 9 bases from J, with 17 bases in between. This CDR3 is built from 14 residues. Germline V lookup: CDR1 LNHDA, CDR2 SQIVND (reference sequence). The CDR3 coding sequence is TGTGCCAGTAGTCCCCGGCAGGGATCGGGTGAGCAGTTCTTC. Protein: CASSPRQGSGEQFF.

The chain links TRBV19 to TRBJ1-5, with a possible D match to TRBD1 (6 bases). V lost 6 bases to trimming and J lost 0 bases, with 21 bases between them. Germline V gene lookup returns CDR1 LNHDA and CDR2 SQIVND (reference sequence). The CDR3 is 18 amino acids. CDR3 nucleotide sequence: TGTGCCAGTAGACCTTTACCCTGGGACACCTATAGCAATCAGCCCCAGCATTTT. Residues: CASRPLPWDTYSNQPQHF.

The J gene is TRBJ2-2, the V gene TRBV5-1, with D maybe TRBD1 (8 bases). Germline CDR1 reads SGHRS; CDR2 reads YFSETQ. Trimming removed 4 bases at V and 3 bases at J, with 16 bases between. CDR3 length equals 16 residues. CDR3 amino acids: CASSLGQGGDTGELFF. Written as DNA, the CDR3 is TGCGCCAGCAGCCTCGGACAGGGAGGGGACACCGGGGAGCTGTTTTTT.

The CDR3 nucleotides read TGTGTCTCGGGACAGGGCTACGAGCAGTACTTC. It yields the protein CVSGQGYEQYF. This chain connects TRBV10-3 to TRBJ2-7, with 9 positions matching TRBD1. This CDR3 has 11 residues. Germline V gene lookup returns CDR1 ENHRY and CDR2 SYGVKD.

J is TRBJ2-5 and V is TRBV14, with TRBD1 as a possible D gene (5 bases). The V and J ends lost 0 bases and 5 bases respectively, with 13 bases between them. The CDR3 is 15 amino acids. The V gene's germline CDR1 is SGHDN and CDR2 FVKESK. Written as DNA, the CDR3 is TGTGCCAGCAGCCAAGACTCCTGGTCAGGGGAGACCCAGTACTTC. Translating it yields CASSQDSWSGETQYF.

This clone was detected once. The V gene is TRBV30, the J gene TRBJ1-4; no clear D gene. V lost 6 bases to trimming and J lost 0 bases, with 11 bases between them. This CDR3 spans 14 amino acids. Germline CDR1 and CDR2: GTSNPN and SVGIG (reference sequence). For the CDR3, the DNA is TGTGCCTGCCATTTGGACTCAACTAATGAAAAACTGTTTTTT. This gives the protein CACHLDSTNEKLFF.

V gene TRBV7-3 combines with J gene TRBJ1-6, with 9 positions matching TRBD1. This CDR3 contains 15 residues. CDR1 is SGHTA, CDR2 FQGTGA, per germline. J lost 6 bases, V lost 5 bases, and 5 bases had no gene match. The CDR3 region is CASSRGQGLNSPLHF. The CDR3 DNA reads as TGTGCCAGCAGCCGGGGACAGGGCCTTAATTCACCCCTCCACTTT.

The chain couples TRBV5-4 to TRBJ2-1; 8 bases match TRBD2. J gave up 8 bases and V 4 bases, and 11 bases lay outside the gene matches. This CDR3 has 15 residues. Germline values: CDR1 SGHNT, CDR2 YYREEE (reference sequence). CDR3 sequence reads: CASSPRRREDDEQFF. As DNA, the CDR3 is TGTGCCAGCAGCCCCCGACGGCGGGAGGACGATGAGCAGTTCTTC.

This chain links TRBV30 with TRBJ2-5; D gene ambiguous. The germline V and J ends were trimmed by 2 bases and 1 base, with 11 bases remaining between them. The germline gives CDR1 GTSNPN, CDR2 SVGIG (reference sequence). CDR3 length: 14 amino acids. In DNA form, the CDR3 reads TGTGCCTGGAGTCAACCACTAACCCAAGAGACCCAGTACTTC. Translating gives CAWSQPLTQETQYF.

CDR3 sequence reads: CSVLAGAYNEQFF. DNA of the CDR3: TGCAGCGTCCTAGCGGGAGCTTACAATGAGCAGTTCTTC. This chain joins TRBV29-1 and TRBJ2-1, with 10 bases aligning to TRBD2. The V gene's germline CDR1 is SQVTM and CDR2 ANQGSEA. Losses at the gene ends were 6 bases for V and 4 bases for J; bases not matched to a gene: 3. The CDR3 is 13 residues long.

The CDR3 here is CASSTGQGVYEQYF. CDR3 sequence (DNA): TGTGCCAGCAGCACGGGACAGGGGGTCTACGAGCAGTACTTC. The chain links TRBV7-2 to TRBJ2-7; 11 bases map to TRBD1. Germline V gene sequence: CDR1 SGHTA, CDR2 FQGNSA. The J segment lost 3 bases and the V segment lost 5 bases, leaving 3 bases of the junction unmatched. The CDR3 covers 14 residues.

V and J are TRBV14 and TRBJ2-1; D uncertain. The CDR3 has 15 amino acids. The V end was cut by 4 bases, the J end by 4 bases, with 14 bases between. Germline CDR1 reads SGHDN; CDR2 reads FVKESK. As DNA, the CDR3 is TGTGCCAGCAGCCTACGGAAGACTCAATACAATGAGCAGTTCTTC. Translation: CASSLRKTQYNEQFF.

This clone was seen a single time. The genes are TRBV18 and TRBJ2-3; D perhaps matches TRBD2 (5 bases). V was pared by 4 bases and J by 2 bases, with 10 bases between. The CDR3 consists of 14 residues. CDR1 KGHSH and CDR2 LQKENI come from the germline V gene. The CDR3 region is CASSRSRDTDTQYF. CDR3 in DNA: TGTGCCAGCTCACGAAGCCGGGACACAGATACGCAGTATTTT.

The chain links TRBV24-1 to TRBJ2-5, with D tentatively TRBD2 (6 bases). This CDR3 is built from 16 residues. Trimming cost V 1 base and J 3 bases, with 14 bases left between them. Germline CDR1 is KGHDR and CDR2 is SFDVKD. The DNA of the CDR3 is TGTGCCACCAGTGATTTAAGACCAGGCGGGAAAGAGACCCAGTACTTC. Translating gives CATSDLRPGGKETQYF.

The genes are TRBV6-5 and TRBJ1-3; possibly TRBD1 for D (5 bases). Germline V lookup: CDR1 MNHEY, CDR2 SVGAGI. Trimming stripped 0 bases from V and 4 bases from J, with 13 bases between. The CDR3 length is 16 residues. The CDR3 is CASSYSGTLVGNTIYF. In DNA form, the CDR3 reads TGTGCCAGCAGTTACTCCGGGACTTTGGTGGGAAACACCATATATTTT.

The chain joins TRBV2 to TRBJ2-7; TRBD2 is a possible D gene (5 bases). The CDR3 is made up of 11 amino acids. Trimming removed 7 bases at V and 7 bases at J, with 11 bases between. Per the germline V gene, CDR1 is SNHLY and CDR2 is FYNNEI. The CDR3 protein is CASTGTGEQYF. The CDR3 DNA reads TGTGCCAGCACTGGAACGGGGGAGCAGTACTTC.

J is TRBJ2-1 and V is TRBV28; D remains unclear. V was trimmed by 3 bases and J by 6 bases, leaving 12 bases between them. The CDR3 loop spans 14 amino acids. Germline V gene sequence: CDR1 MDHEN, CDR2 SYDVKM. The CDR3, as DNA: TGTGCCAGCAGTTTTTTTAGTAGAGTCAATGAGCAGTTCTTC. Translation gives CASSFFSRVNEQFF.

The chain couples TRBV6-6 to TRBJ2-1; D remains ambiguous. Germline CDR1 MNHNY, CDR2 SVGAGI (reference sequence). V lost 0 bases, J lost 8 bases, and 11 bases lay in between. This CDR3 is 14 amino acids long. CDR3: CASSYSLSADEQFF. In DNA form, the CDR3 reads TGTGCCAGCAGTTACTCGCTGAGCGCGGATGAGCAGTTCTTC.

The chain joins TRBV5-5 to TRBJ1-4; tentatively, D is TRBD1 (5 bases). The CDR3 sequence is 15 residues long. CDR1 and CDR2 from the germline V gene are SGHKS and YYEKEE (reference sequence). V gave up 7 bases and J gave up 8 bases, with 21 bases separating them. CDR3 sequence reads: CASALPGRVNEKLFF. As DNA, the CDR3 is TGTGCCAGCGCCCTGCCGGGCAGGGTGAACGAAAAACTGTTTTTT.